This paragraph reports one T cell receptor beta chain. Its antigen is undetermined. Per germline, CDR1 MDHEN and CDR2 SYDVKM. Germline trimming cut 2 bases from V and 8 bases from J; bases unmatched to any gene: 6. The CDR3 is made up of 13 amino acids. The data originate from a study of cytomegalovirus exposure and HLA in healthy donors. The study, taken as a whole, reports: TCR beta V segments were, for the most part, productive about 87% or about 30% of the time in an earlier analysis. The study designated 150 or so TCR beta chains cytomegalovirus-associated. TCR sequences were mostly rare, though some public TCRs occurred in many donors.

Vbeta (60) and Jbeta (13) primers were used in the PCR. The repertoire was sequenced with immunoSEQ multiplex PCR; TCRdb's copy has only in-frame clones and lacks some. Of 140,000 to 150,000 clones listed, roughly 80% are singletons. Sample: PBMCs. The clonotype comes from a female donor in good health and CMV-seronegative. The genes are TRBV28 and TRBJ2-7; 7 bases are a match to TRBD1. CDR3 protein: CASSLDRVTKQYF. Written as DNA, the CDR3 is TGTGCCAGCAGTTTAGACAGGGTGACGAAGCAGTACTTC.